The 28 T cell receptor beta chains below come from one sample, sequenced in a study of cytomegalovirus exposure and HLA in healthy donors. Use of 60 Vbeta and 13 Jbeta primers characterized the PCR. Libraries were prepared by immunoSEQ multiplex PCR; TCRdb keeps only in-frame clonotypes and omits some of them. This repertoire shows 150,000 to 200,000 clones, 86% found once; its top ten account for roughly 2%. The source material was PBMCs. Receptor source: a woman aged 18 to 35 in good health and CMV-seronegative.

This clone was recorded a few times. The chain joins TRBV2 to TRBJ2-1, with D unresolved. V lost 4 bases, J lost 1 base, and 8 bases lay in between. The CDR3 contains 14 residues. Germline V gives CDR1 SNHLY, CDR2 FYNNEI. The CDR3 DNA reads TGTGCCAGCAGTGTAGCCGGTTCCTACAATGAGCAGTTCTTC. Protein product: CASSVAGSYNEQFF.

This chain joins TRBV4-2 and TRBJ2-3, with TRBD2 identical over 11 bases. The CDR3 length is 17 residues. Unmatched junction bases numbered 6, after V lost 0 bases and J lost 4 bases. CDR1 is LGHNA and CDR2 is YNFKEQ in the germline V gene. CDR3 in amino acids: CASSQDWLAGGPDTQYF. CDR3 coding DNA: TGTGCCAGCAGCCAAGATTGGCTAGCGGGGGGCCCAGATACGCAGTATTTT.

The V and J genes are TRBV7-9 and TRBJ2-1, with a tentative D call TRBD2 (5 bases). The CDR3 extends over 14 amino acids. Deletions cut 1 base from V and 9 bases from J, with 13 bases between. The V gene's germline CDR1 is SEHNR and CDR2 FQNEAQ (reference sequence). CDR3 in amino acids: CASSLVEGRGEQFF. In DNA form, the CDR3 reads TGTGCCAGCAGCTTAGTAGAGGGTAGAGGTGAGCAGTTCTTC.

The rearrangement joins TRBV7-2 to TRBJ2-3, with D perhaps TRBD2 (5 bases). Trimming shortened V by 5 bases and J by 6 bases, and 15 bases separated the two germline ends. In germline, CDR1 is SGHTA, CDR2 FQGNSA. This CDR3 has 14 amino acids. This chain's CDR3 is CASSTEGPWDTQYF. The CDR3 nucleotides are TGTGCCAGCAGCACCGAGGGCCCATGGGATACGCAGTATTTT. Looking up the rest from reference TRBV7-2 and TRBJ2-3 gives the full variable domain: GAGVSQSPSNKVTEKGKDVELRCDPISGHTALYWYRQSLGQGLEFLIYFQGNSAPDKSGLPSDRFSAERTGGSVSTLTIQRTQQEDSAVYLCASSTEGPWDTQYFGPGTRLTVL.

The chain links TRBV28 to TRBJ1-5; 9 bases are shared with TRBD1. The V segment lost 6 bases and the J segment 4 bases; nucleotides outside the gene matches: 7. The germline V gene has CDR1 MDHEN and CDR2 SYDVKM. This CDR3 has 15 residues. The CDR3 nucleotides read TGTGCCAGCAGACAGGGACAGGGTGAAAATCAGCCCCAGCATTTT. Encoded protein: CASRQGQGENQPQHF.

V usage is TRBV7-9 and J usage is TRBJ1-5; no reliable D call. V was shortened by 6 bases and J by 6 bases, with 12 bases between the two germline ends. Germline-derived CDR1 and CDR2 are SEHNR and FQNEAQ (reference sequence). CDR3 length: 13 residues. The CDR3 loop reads CASRRGEAQPQHF. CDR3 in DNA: TGTGCCAGCAGACGCGGGGAGGCTCAGCCCCAGCATTTT.

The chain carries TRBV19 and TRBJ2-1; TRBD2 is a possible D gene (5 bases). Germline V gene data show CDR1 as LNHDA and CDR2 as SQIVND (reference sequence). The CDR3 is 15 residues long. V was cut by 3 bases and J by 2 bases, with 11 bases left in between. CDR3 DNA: TGTGCCAGTAGTATCACACCGGGAACCTACAATGAGCAGTTCTTC. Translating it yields CASSITPGTYNEQFF.

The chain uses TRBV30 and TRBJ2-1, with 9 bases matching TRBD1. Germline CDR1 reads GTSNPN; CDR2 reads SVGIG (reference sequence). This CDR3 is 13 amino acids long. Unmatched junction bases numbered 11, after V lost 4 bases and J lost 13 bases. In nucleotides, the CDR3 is TGTGCCTGGAATTCTTTAACAGGGGGCCCCCAGTTCTTC. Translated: CAWNSLTGGPQFF. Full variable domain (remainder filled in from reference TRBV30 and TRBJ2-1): SQTIHQWPATLVQPVGSPLSLECTVEGTSNPNLYWYRQAAGRGLQLLFYSVGIGQISSEVPQNLSASRPQDRQFILSSKKLLLSDSGFYLCAWNSLTGGPQFFGPGTRLTVL.

The CDR3 sequence is CASSLEQVISKSEAFF. The CDR3 bases are TGCGCCAGCAGCTTGGAGCAGGTTATCTCTAAATCTGAAGCTTTCTTT. V is TRBV5-1 and J is TRBJ1-1; D gene ambiguous. Germline CDR1 and CDR2: SGHRS and YFSETQ. The CDR3 runs 16 residues. With 0 bases removed from V and 6 bases from J, the gap between germline ends came to 18 bases.

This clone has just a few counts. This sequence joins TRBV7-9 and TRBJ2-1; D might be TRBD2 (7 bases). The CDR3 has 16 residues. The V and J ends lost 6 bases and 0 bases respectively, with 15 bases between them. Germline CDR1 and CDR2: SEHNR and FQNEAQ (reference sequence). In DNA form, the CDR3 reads TGTGCCAGCAGGACCGGGGGGCGGAGCTCCTACAATGAGCAGTTCTTC. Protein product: CASRTGGRSSYNEQFF.

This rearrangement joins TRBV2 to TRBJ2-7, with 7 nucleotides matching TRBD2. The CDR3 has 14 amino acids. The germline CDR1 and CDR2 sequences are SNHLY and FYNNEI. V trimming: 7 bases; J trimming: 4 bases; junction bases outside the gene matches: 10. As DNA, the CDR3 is TGTGCCAGCATAAGGACTAGAACAAGGTACGAGCAGTACTTC. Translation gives CASIRTRTRYEQYF.

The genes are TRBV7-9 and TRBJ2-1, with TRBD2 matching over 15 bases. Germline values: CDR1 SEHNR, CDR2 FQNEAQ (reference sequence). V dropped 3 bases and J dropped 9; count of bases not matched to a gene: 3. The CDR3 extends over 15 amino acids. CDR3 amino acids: CASSLGLAGGGEQFF. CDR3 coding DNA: TGTGCCAGCAGCTTGGGACTAGCGGGGGGAGGTGAGCAGTTCTTC.

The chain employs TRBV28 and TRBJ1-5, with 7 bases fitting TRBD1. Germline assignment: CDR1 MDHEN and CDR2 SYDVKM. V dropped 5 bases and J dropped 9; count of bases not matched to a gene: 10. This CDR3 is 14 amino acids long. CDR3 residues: CASSPRQGARPQHF. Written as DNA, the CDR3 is TGTGCCAGCAGTCCCCGACAGGGCGCCCGGCCCCAGCATTTT.

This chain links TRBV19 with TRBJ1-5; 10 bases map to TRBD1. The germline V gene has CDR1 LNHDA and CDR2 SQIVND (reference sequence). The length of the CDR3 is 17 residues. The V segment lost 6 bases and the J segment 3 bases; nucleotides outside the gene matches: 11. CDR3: CASRSLGQGRINQPQHF. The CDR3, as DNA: TGTGCCAGTAGATCTCTGGGACAGGGGAGGATCAATCAGCCCCAGCATTTT.

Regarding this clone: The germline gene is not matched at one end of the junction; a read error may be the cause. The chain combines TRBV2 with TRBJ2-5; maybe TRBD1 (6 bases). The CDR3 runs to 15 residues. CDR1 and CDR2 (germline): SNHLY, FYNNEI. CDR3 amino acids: CASSPLQGIQEAQYF. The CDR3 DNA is TGTGCCAGCAGTCCGTTACAGGGTATCCAAGAGGCCCAGTACTTC.

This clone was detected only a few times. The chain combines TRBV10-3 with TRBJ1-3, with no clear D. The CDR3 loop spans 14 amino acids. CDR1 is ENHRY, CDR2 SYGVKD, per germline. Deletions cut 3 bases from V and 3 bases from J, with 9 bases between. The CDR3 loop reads CAISDAAVGNTIYF. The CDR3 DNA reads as TGTGCCATCAGTGATGCGGCAGTTGGAAACACCATATATTTT.

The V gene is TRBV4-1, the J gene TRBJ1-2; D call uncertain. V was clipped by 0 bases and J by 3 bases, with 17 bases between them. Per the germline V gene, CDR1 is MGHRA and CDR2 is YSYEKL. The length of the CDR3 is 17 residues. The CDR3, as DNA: TGCGCCAGCAGCCAAGATCCGAGGGTCAGCCAGGACTATGGCTACACCTTC. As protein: CASSQDPRVSQDYGYTF.

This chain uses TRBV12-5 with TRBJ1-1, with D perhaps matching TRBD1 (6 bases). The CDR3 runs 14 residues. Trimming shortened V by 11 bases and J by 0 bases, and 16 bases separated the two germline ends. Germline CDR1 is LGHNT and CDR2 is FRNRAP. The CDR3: CASSTQGMNTEAFF. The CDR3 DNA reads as TGTGCTTCGTCAACTCAGGGGATGAACACTGAAGCTTTCTTT.

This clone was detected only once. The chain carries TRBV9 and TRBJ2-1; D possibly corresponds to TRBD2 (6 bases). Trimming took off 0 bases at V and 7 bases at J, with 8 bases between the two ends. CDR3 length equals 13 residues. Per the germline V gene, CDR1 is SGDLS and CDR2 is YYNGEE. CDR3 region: CASSVDRGNEQFF. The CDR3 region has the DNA TGTGCCAGCAGCGTAGACCGGGGGAATGAGCAGTTCTTC.

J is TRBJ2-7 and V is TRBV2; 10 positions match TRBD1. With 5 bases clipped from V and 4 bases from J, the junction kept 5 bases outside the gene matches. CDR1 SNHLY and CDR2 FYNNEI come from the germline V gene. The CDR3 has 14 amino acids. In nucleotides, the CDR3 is TGTGCCAGCAGTTGGGACAGGGGATCTTACGAGCAGTACTTC. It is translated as CASSWDRGSYEQYF. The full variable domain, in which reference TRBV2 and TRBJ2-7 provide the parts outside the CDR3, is EPEVTQTPSHQVTQMGQEVILRCVPISNHLYFYWYRQILGQKVEFLVSFYNNEISEKSEIFDDQFSVERPDGSNFTLKIRSTKLEDSAMYFCASSWDRGSYEQYFGPGTRLTVT.

The CDR3 DNA follows: TGTGCCAGCAGCCGACCCGACAGGGTCCGGGGAGGCTATGGCTACACCTTC. This sequence encodes CASSRPDRVRGGYGYTF. The rearrangement uses TRBV5-4 and TRBJ1-2, with TRBD1 matching 7 bases. Trimming took 4 bases from V and 4 from J; bases not matched to a gene: 16. This CDR3 region has 17 residues. In germline, CDR1 is SGHNT, CDR2 YYREEE (reference sequence).

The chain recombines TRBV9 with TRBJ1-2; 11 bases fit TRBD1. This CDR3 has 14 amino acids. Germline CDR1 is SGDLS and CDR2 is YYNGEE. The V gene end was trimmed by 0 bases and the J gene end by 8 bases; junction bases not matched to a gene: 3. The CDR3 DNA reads TGTGCCAGCAGCGTAGAGGACAGGGGGCAAGGCTACACCTTC. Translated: CASSVEDRGQGYTF.

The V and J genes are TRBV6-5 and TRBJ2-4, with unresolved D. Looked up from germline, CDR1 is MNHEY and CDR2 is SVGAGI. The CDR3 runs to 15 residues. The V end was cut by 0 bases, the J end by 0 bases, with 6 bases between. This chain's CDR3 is CASSYSQLAKNIQYF. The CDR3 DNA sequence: TGTGCCAGCAGTTACTCTCAGTTAGCCAAAAACATTCAGTACTTC.

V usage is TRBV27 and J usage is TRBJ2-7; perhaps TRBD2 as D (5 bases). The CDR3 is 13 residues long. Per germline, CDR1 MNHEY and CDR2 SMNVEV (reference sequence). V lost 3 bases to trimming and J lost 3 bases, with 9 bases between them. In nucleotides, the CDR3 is TGTGCCAGCAGTTTCTCGGGGAACTACGAGCAGTACTTC. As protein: CASSFSGNYEQYF.

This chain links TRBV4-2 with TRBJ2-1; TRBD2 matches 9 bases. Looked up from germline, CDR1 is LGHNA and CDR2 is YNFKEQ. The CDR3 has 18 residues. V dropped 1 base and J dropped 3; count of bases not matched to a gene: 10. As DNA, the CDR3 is TGTGCCAGCAGCCAAGCTTTGGGTCCTAGCGGGATCTACAATGAGCAGTTCTTC. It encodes CASSQALGPSGIYNEQFF.

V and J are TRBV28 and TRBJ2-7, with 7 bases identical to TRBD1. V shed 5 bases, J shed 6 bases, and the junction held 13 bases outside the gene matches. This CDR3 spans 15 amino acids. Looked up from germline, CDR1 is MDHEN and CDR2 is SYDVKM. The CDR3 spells CASSLGTVKMLEQYF. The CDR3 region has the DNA TGTGCCAGCAGTCTGGGGACAGTGAAGATGCTCGAGCAGTACTTC.

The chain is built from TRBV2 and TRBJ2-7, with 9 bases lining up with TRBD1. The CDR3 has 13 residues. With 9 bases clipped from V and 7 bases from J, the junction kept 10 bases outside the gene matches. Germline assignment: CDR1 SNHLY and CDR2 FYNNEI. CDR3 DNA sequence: TGTGCCAGTAGATGGGAGACAGGGGGGGAGCAGTACTTC. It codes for CASRWETGGEQYF.

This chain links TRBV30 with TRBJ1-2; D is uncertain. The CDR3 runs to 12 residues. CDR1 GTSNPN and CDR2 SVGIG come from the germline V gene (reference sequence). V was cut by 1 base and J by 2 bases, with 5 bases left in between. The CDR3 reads CAWSGRNYGYTF. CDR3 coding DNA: TGTGCCTGGAGTGGCAGAAACTATGGCTACACCTTC.